This T cell receptor (beta chain) was identified during a study of T cell repertoires in aging, cancer and after chemotherapy. The template was genomic DNA from peripheral blood, not RNA. This CDR3 is 15 amino acids long. V lost 5 bases and J lost 7, with 23 bases in between. From germline, CDR1 is DFQATT and CDR2 SNEGSKA (reference sequence). Multiplex touch-down PCR with TRB-A/B primers amplified rearranged V-D-J TRB sequences. MiXCR was run by TCRdb on the multiplex PCR reads, yielding one entry per CDR3 protein. The repertoire holds roughly 2,500 distinct CDR3 sequences, with approximately 54% as singletons.

V is TRBV20-1 and J is TRBJ1-2, with TRBD1 as a possible D gene (6 bases). Source material: blood. The origin of this receptor is a human donor with a blood cancer. The CDR3: CSAAPTHGQSPGYTF. As DNA, the CDR3 is TGCAGTGCTGCCCCCACCCACGGACAGTCTCCTGGCTACACCTTC.